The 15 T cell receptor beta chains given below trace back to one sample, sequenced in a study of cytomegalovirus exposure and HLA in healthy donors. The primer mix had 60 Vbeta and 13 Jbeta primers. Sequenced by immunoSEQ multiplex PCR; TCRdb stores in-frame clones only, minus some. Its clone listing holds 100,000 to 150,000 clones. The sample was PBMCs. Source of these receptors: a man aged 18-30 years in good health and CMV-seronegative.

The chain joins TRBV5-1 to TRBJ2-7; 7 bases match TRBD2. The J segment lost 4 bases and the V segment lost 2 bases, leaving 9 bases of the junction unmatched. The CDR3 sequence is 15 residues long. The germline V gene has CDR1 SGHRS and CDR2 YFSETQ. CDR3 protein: CASSLREAGSYEQYF. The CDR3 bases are TGCGCCAGCAGCTTACGGGAGGCGGGTTCGTACGAGCAGTACTTC.

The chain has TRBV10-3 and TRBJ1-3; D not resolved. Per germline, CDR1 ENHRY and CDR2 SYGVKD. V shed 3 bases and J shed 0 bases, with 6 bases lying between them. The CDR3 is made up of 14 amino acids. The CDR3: CAISDRSSGNTIYF. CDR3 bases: TGTGCCATCAGTGACAGAAGCTCTGGAAACACCATATATTTT.

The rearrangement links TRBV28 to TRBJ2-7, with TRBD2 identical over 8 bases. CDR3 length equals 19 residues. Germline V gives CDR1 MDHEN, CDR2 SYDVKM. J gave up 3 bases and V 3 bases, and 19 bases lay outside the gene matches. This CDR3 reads CASSFPSVREGTRNYEQYF. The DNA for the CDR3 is TGTGCCAGCAGTTTCCCCTCGGTACGGGAGGGGACTCGAAACTACGAGCAGTACTTC.

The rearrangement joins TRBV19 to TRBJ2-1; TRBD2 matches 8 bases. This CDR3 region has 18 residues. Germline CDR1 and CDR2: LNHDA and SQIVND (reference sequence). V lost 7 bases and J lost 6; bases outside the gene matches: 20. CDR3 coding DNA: TGTGCCAGTACCCTCCTTTATCGGGCGGGAGGAACTTTCAATGAGCAGTTCTTC. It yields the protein CASTLLYRAGGTFNEQFF.

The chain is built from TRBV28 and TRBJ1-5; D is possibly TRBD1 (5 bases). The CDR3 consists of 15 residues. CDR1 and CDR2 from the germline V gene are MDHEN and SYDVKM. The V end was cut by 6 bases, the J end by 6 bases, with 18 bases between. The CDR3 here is CASSPTGGSGQPQHF. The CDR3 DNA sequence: TGTGCCAGCAGCCCCACGGGGGGTTCGGGTCAGCCCCAGCATTTT.

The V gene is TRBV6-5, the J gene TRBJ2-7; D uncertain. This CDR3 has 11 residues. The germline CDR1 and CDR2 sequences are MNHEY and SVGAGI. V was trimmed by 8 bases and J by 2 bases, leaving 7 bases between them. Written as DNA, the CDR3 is TGTGCCAGCTCTTCGGCCTACGAGCAGTACTTC. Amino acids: CASSSAYEQYF.

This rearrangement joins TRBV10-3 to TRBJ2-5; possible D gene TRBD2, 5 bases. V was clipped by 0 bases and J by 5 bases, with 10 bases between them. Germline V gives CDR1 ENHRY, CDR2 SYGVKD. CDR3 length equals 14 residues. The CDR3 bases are TGTGCCATCAGTGAGTCGGAGGTTCTGGAGACCCAGTACTTC. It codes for CAISESEVLETQYF.

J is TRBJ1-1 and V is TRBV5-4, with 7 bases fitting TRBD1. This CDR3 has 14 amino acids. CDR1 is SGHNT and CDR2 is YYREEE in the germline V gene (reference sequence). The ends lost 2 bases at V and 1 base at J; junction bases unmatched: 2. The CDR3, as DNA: TGTGCCAGCAGCTTTAGGGACAGGAACACTGAAGCTTTCTTT. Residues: CASSFRDRNTEAFF. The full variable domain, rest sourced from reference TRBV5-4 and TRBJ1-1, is ETGVTQSPTHLIKTRGQQVTLRCSSQSGHNTVSWYQQALGQGPQFIFQYYREEENGRGNFPPRFSGLQFPNYSSELNVNALELDDSALYLCASSFRDRNTEAFFGQGTRLTVV.

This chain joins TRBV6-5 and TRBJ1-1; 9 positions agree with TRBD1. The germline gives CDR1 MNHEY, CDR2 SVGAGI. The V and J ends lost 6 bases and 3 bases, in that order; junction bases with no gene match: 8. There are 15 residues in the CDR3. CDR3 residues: CASRPLQGADTEAFF. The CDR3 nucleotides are TGTGCCAGCAGGCCACTACAGGGGGCCGACACTGAAGCTTTCTTT.

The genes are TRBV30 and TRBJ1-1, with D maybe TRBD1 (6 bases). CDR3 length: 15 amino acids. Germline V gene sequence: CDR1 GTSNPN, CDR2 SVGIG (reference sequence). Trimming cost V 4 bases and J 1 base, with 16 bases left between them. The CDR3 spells CAWTVQGKGNTEAFF. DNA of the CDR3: TGTGCCTGGACAGTACAGGGTAAAGGGAACACTGAAGCTTTCTTT.

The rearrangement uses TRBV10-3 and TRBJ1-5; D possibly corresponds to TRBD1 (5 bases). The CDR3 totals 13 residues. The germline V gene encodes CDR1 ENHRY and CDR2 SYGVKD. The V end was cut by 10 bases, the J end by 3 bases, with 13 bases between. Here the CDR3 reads CATADMSNQPQHF. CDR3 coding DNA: TGTGCCACCGCGGACATGTCCAATCAGCCCCAGCATTTT.

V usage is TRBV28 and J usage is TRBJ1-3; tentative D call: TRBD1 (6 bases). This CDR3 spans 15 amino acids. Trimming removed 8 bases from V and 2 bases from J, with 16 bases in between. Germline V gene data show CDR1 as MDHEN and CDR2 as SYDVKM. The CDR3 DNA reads TGTGCCAGCGGCGGGGGGCAGGCCCCTGGAAACACCATATATTTT. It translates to CASGGGQAPGNTIYF.

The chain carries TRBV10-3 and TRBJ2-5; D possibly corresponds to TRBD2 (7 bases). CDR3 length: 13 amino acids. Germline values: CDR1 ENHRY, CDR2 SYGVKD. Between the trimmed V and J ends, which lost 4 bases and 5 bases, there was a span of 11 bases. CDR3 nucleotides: TGTGCCATCAGTGGGGGGGGCCCCGAGACCCAGTACTTC. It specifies CAISGGGPETQYF.

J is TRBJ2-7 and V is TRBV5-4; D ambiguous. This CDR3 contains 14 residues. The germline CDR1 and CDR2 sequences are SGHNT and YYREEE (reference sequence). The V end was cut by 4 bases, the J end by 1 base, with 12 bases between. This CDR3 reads CASSLRVDSYEQYF. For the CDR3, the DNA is TGTGCCAGCAGCCTCCGGGTTGATTCCTACGAGCAGTACTTC. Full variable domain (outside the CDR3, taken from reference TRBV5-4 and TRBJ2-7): ETGVTQSPTHLIKTRGQQVTLRCSSQSGHNTVSWYQQALGQGPQFIFQYYREEENGRGNFPPRFSGLQFPNYSSELNVNALELDDSALYLCASSLRVDSYEQYFGPGTRLTVT.

CDR3 coding DNA: TGTGCCAGTAGTATAGATTGGCTCTCCTACGAGCAGTACTTC. Translation gives CASSIDWLSYEQYF. The chain carries TRBV19 and TRBJ2-7, with no clear D. Germline CDR1 is LNHDA and CDR2 is SQIVND (reference sequence). The CDR3 has 14 amino acids. The V end lost 0 bases, the J end lost 0 bases, and 6 bases lay between the germline ends.